This T cell receptor (beta chain) was identified during a study of T cell clusters in autoimmune cytopenias. General study results and limits: The T cell clusters were defined only in silico, without experimental functional validation. TRB repertoire shifts in secondary cytopenia and chronic lymphocytic leukemia mostly reflected lymphoma, not autoimmunity.

Approximately 36,000 genome equivalents of blood DNA were amplified for TRB. Multiplex touch-down PCR amplified TRB using TRB-A and TRB-B pools in one tube. TCRdb re-called the multiplex PCR reads and gives one entry per CDR3 protein, without DNA. Found here are 5,000 to 7,000 distinct CDR3 sequences; the top ten clones hold about 40%. Germline CDR1 is SGHNT and CDR2 is YYREEE (reference sequence). The CDR3 is 13 residues long. Comment on this clonotype: Its target is not known.

These records were also assigned to another study, of T cell repertoires in aging, cancer and after chemotherapy. That source adds: Untreated cancer patients had significantly lower blood TCR diversity than age-matched healthy donors. In cancer patients, declining TCR diversity with age involved lost richness and lost evenness.

V usage is TRBV5-4 and J usage is TRBJ1-2; TCRdb's D call of TRBD1 is untestable without DNA. The source is a human donor in good health. The sample taken for sequencing was peripheral blood. This chain's CDR3 is CASSGRGLDGYTF.